A selection of T cell receptor beta chains follows, all from one sample in a study of T cells after yellow fever vaccination. TCRdb processed the 5' RACE reads anew with MiXCR; each CDR3 protein has one entry. The repertoire consists of some 110,000 distinct CDR3 sequences, with 6.5% to 9% occurring once and the leading ten covering roughly 2.5%. Sample: CD4+ T cells sorted from PBMCs, taken about 49 days after the first yellow fever vaccination. The origin of the receptors is a man aged 18 to 30 who received the YFV17D yellow fever vaccine. Each CDR3 is given with its conserved first and last residue. A D gene is named only where the DNA matches it firmly. Clone size, where shown, is once, few, many, or a class for clones that have expanded.

>-|TRBV7-2|TRBJ1-4|few
TGTGCCAGCAGCTTAGAGCTCGCCGACGAAAAACTGTTTTTT
CASSLELADEKLFF
>-|TRBV27|TRBJ1-1|many
TGTGCCAGCATGAGGGGGACCATGAACACTGAAGCTTTCTTT
CASMRGTMNTEAFF
>-|TRBV7-2|TRBJ1-6|many
TGTGCCAGCAGCTTATTCCCCAGGGACTCACCCCTCCACTTT
CASSLFPRDSPLHF
>-|TRBV20-1|TRBJ2-1|many
TGCAGTGCTAGACAGGGTAATCAGAAGGATGAGCAGTTCTTC
CSARQGNQKDEQFF
>TRBD2|TRBV7-2|TRBJ2-2|many
TGTGCCAGCAGCGTCACCGGGACTACGAACACCGGGGAGCTGTTTTTT
CASSVTGTTNTGELFF
>TRBD1|TRBV5-1|TRBJ1-2|-
TGCGCCAGCAGCTCCTCGACAGGGGTTGGCTACACCTTC
CASSSSTGVGYTF
>-|TRBV7-2|TRBJ2-1|many
TGTGCCAGCAGCTTACCCGGCAACAATGAGCAGTTCTTC
CASSLPGNNEQFF
>-|TRBV5-1|TRBJ2-5|-
TGCGCCAGCAGCTTGGCCGTGGGGGCAAGGGAGACCCAGTACTTC
CASSLAVGARETQYF
>-|TRBV4-1|TRBJ1-3|-
TGCGCCAGCAGCCAAGAGGAATCGTCGCTCGGGGTGGGCGATTGCACCATATATTTT
CASSQEESSLGVGDCTIYF
>-|TRBV18|TRBJ2-3|-
TGTGCCAGCTCACCACCCAACGGAGGGCGCACAGATACGCAGTATTTT
CASSPPNGGRTDTQYF
>-|TRBV20-1|TRBJ2-3|many
TGCAGTGCTAGACCTGGGATGGATACGCAGTATTTT
CSARPGMDTQYF
>-|TRBV3-1|TRBJ1-1|many
TGTGCCAGCAGCCAAGTACAAGGGGAAACTGAAGCTTTCTTT
CASSQVQGETEAFF
>TRBD2|TRBV5-1|TRBJ2-3|many
TGCGCCAGCAGCTTCACAGCGGGGGCACTTACAGATACGCAGTATTTT
CASSFTAGALTDTQYF
>-|TRBV6-1|TRBJ2-3|many
TGTGCCAGCAGGCCCAAGACCACAGATACGCAGTATTTT
CASRPKTTDTQYF
>-|TRBV7-2|TRBJ2-1|many
TGTGCCAGCAGCTTAGTGTGGTGGGGGGAACACAATGAGCAGTTCTTC
CASSLVWWGEHNEQFF